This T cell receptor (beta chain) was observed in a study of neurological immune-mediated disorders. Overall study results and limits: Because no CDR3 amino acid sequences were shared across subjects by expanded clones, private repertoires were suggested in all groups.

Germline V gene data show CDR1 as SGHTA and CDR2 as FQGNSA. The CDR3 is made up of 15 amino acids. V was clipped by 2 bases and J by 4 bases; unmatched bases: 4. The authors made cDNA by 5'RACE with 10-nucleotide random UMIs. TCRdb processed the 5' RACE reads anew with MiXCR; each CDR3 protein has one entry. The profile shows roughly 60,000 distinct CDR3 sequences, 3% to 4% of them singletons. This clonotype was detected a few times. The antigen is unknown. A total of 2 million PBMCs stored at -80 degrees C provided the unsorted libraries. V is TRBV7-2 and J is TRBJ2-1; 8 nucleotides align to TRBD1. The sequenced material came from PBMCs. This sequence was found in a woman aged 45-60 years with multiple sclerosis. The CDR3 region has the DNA TGTGCCAGCAGCTTACAGGGGGCGGTTTACAATGAGCAGTTCTTC. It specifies CASSLQGAVYNEQFF.